The 32 T cell receptor beta chains in this list originate from one sample, sequenced in a study of blood T cell repertoires in COVID-19. Assay: immunoSEQ multiplex PCR; the TCRdb copy retains only in-frame clones and omits some. The data show over 130,000 clones, around 90% seen once. The sequencing sample was made of peripheral blood. These receptors were obtained from a human donor in a cohort sampled during active COVID-19.

The rearrangement links TRBV24-1 to TRBJ1-2; possibly TRBD1 for D (6 bases). Trimming removed 6 bases at V and 6 bases at J, with 10 bases between. The CDR3 covers 12 residues. CDR1 is KGHDR, CDR2 SFDVKD, per germline. The DNA for the CDR3 is TGTGCCACCAGTTCAGGGGCGGATGGCTACACCTTC. Translating gives CATSSGADGYTF.

The CDR3 here is CAVGTGGWGNEKLFF. The CDR3 DNA follows: TGTGCCGTTGGAACAGGGGGCTGGGGTAATGAAAAACTGTTTTTT. The rearrangement links TRBV6-5 to TRBJ1-4; 9 bases match TRBD1. J lost 4 bases, V lost 11 bases, and 11 bases had no gene match. This CDR3 is 15 amino acids long. Germline-derived CDR1 and CDR2 are MNHEY and SVGAGI.

This clone is judged large (0.1 to 1%). The chain links TRBV13 to TRBJ2-3, with 11 bases fitting TRBD2. CDR1 PRHDT and CDR2 FYEKMQ come from the germline V gene (reference sequence). The trim removed 1 base at V and 0 bases at J, leaving 3 bases unmatched. The CDR3 consists of 17 residues. CDR3 in DNA: TGTGCCAGCAGCTTAGAGACTAGCGGGGCAAGCACAGATACGCAGTATTTT. Translating it yields CASSLETSGASTDTQYF.

This CDR3 is CASSQVPGLAGGDTQYF. In DNA, the CDR3 is TGTGCCAGCAGCCAGGTTCCGGGACTAGCGGGGGGGGATACGCAGTATTTT. The gene calls are TRBV4-2 and TRBJ2-3, with 16 nucleotides matching TRBD2. Losses at the gene ends were 3 bases for V and 6 bases for J; bases not matched to a gene: 6. The CDR3 sequence is 17 residues long. Germline V lookup: CDR1 LGHNA, CDR2 YNFKEQ.

This clone has only a few counts. The chain is built from TRBV6-1 and TRBJ2-5; D is undetermined. There are 15 residues in the CDR3. V lost 0 bases and J lost 4, with 12 bases in between. Germline V gene data show CDR1 as MNHNS and CDR2 as SASEGT. CDR3 residues: CASSEAHYSLETQYF. The CDR3, as DNA: TGTGCCAGCAGTGAAGCGCATTACAGCCTAGAGACCCAGTACTTC.

This clone has only one observation. The gene calls are TRBV7-3 and TRBJ2-5; 10 bases fit TRBD1. The CDR3 extends over 14 amino acids. V shed 5 bases, J shed 5 bases, and the junction held 5 bases outside the gene matches. CDR1 and CDR2 (germline): SGHTA, FQGTGA. The CDR3 reads CASSPGTGEETQYF. CDR3 coding DNA: TGTGCCAGCAGCCCCGGGACAGGGGAGGAGACCCAGTACTTC.

This clone was seen a few times. The rearrangement links TRBV18 to TRBJ2-7; the match to TRBD2 covers 11 bases. The CDR3 sequence is 16 residues long. Trimming took 2 bases from V and 1 from J; bases not matched to a gene: 4. The V gene's germline CDR1 is KGHSH and CDR2 LQKENI. This chain's CDR3 is CASSPRGTSGSYEQYF. DNA of the CDR3: TGTGCCAGCTCACCAAGGGGGACTAGCGGATCCTACGAGCAGTACTTC.

The genes are TRBV7-3 and TRBJ1-2; perhaps TRBD1 as D (5 bases). V was trimmed by 5 bases and J by 1 base, leaving 8 bases between them. The CDR3 extends over 13 amino acids. The V gene's germline CDR1 is SGHTA and CDR2 FQGTGA. CDR3 in amino acids: CASSPDSNYGYTF. Here the CDR3 DNA reads TGTGCCAGCAGCCCCGACAGTAACTATGGCTACACCTTC.

V and J are TRBV19 and TRBJ2-3, with D tentatively TRBD2 (6 bases). V dropped 5 bases and J dropped 6 bases, with 12 bases sitting between them. The V gene's germline CDR1 is LNHDA and CDR2 SQIVND (reference sequence). The CDR3 has 13 amino acids. Written as DNA, the CDR3 is TGTGCCAGTAGTGACGGGGGTTTCGATACGCAGTATTTT. The encoded protein is CASSDGGFDTQYF.

This rearrangement joins TRBV15 to TRBJ2-7; TRBD2 agrees at 9 bases. Per the germline V gene, CDR1 is LNHNV and CDR2 is YYDKDF (reference sequence). V dropped 2 bases and J dropped 2; count of bases not matched to a gene: 1. The CDR3 sequence is 14 residues long. CDR3 DNA sequence: TGTGCCACCAGCAGACTAGCGGGACCCTACGAGCAGTACTTC. Residues: CATSRLAGPYEQYF. The variable domain in full, completed from reference TRBV15 and TRBJ2-7, reads DAMVIQNPRYQVTQFGKPVTLSCSQTLNHNVMYWYQQKSSQAPKLLFHYYDKDFNNEADTPDNFQSRRPNTSFCFLDIRSPGLGDTAMYLCATSRLAGPYEQYFGPGTRLTVT.

The chain employs TRBV2 and TRBJ1-4; 8 bases fit TRBD1. Unmatched junction bases numbered 2, after V lost 5 bases and J lost 3 bases. CDR3 length: 14 residues. The V gene's germline CDR1 is SNHLY and CDR2 FYNNEI. The CDR3 DNA is TGTGCCAGCAGTCCGGACAGGGCTAATGAAAAACTGTTTTTT. Translated: CASSPDRANEKLFF.

This chain connects TRBV27 to TRBJ2-3; D remains ambiguous. The CDR3 is made up of 14 amino acids. The germline V gene has CDR1 MNHEY and CDR2 SMNVEV (reference sequence). The V gene lost 0 bases and the J gene lost 0 bases, with 4 bases spanning the gap. This CDR3 reads CASSLSTSTDTQYF. For the CDR3, the DNA is TGTGCCAGCAGTTTATCGACTAGCACAGATACGCAGTATTTT.

DNA of the CDR3: TGTGCCAGCAGCGGCAGGGGCCAAGAGACCCAGTACTTC. It is translated as CASSGRGQETQYF. The genes are TRBV5-8 and TRBJ2-5, with a possible D match to TRBD1 (6 bases). Trimming cost V 4 bases and J 1 base, with 8 bases left between them. CDR1 and CDR2 from the germline V gene are SGHTS and YDEGEE. CDR3 length: 13 residues.

This clone occurred a few times. This chain connects TRBV5-4 to TRBJ2-3; 11 bases fit TRBD2. The CDR3 runs 18 residues. Unmatched junction bases numbered 14, after V lost 4 bases and J lost 4 bases. Germline CDR1 and CDR2: SGHNT and YYREEE (reference sequence). The CDR3 here is CASSPLRLAGGQSDTQYF. CDR3 DNA sequence: TGTGCCAGCAGCCCGCTGCGGTTAGCGGGAGGGCAATCAGATACGCAGTATTTT.

This chain uses TRBV7-9 with TRBJ1-1, with 10 bases aligning to TRBD1. V dropped 1 base and J dropped 0; count of bases not matched to a gene: 2. CDR1 is SEHNR, CDR2 FQNEAQ, per germline (reference sequence). The CDR3 is 16 amino acids. CDR3: CASSLVGQGVNTEAFF. The CDR3 DNA sequence: TGTGCCAGCAGCTTAGTAGGACAGGGGGTGAACACTGAAGCTTTCTTT.

This clone was seen repeatedly, ten times or more. The chain joins TRBV5-1 to TRBJ1-1; tentative D call: TRBD1 (5 bases). The CDR3 covers 12 residues. In germline, CDR1 is SGHRS, CDR2 YFSETQ. Trimming took 6 bases from V and 6 from J, leaving 12 bases between them. The CDR3 here is CASTLTGAEAFF. The CDR3 DNA reads as TGCGCCAGCACCCTCACGGGGGCTGAAGCTTTCTTT. Complete variable domain (other parts from reference TRBV5-1 and TRBJ1-1): KAGVTQTPRYLIKTRGQQVTLSCSPISGHRSVSWYQQTPGQGLQFLFEYFSETQRNKGNFPGRFSGRQFSNSRSEMNVSTLELGDSALYLCASTLTGAEAFFGQGTRLTVV.

The chain uses TRBV12-3 or TRBV12-4 and TRBJ1-3; D not resolved. CDR3 length: 11 amino acids. V was trimmed by 11 bases and J by 3 bases, leaving 8 bases between them. CDR3 region: CASQLGNTIYF. The CDR3 DNA sequence: TGTGCCTCACAGCTTGGAAACACCATATATTTT.

This chain links TRBV5-6 with TRBJ1-1; D is possibly TRBD1 (5 bases). Trimming took off 0 bases at V and 4 bases at J, with 10 bases between the two ends. The CDR3 loop spans 14 amino acids. Germline V gene lookup returns CDR1 SGHDT and CDR2 YYEEEE. The CDR3 reads CASSLGQSGTEAFF. The DNA of the CDR3 is TGTGCCAGCAGCTTGGGACAGTCGGGCACTGAAGCTTTCTTT.

The chain links TRBV28 to TRBJ2-7; D might be TRBD2 (6 bases). This CDR3 has 15 residues. Trimming shortened V by 5 bases and J by 2 bases, and 16 bases separated the two germline ends. In germline, CDR1 is MDHEN, CDR2 SYDVKM. CDR3 amino acids: CASSTPGRGTYEQYF. The CDR3 bases are TGTGCCAGCAGTACCCCGGGCCGGGGGACCTACGAGCAGTACTTC.

This chain's CDR3 is CASSQALGEYEQYF. The CDR3 DNA reads TGTGCCAGCAGCCAAGCACTAGGTGAGTACGAGCAGTACTTC. This chain joins TRBV3-1 (or the pseudogene TRBV3-2) and TRBJ2-7, with D possibly being TRBD2 (5 bases). Germline lookup yields CDR1 LGHDT and CDR2 YNNKEL (reference sequence). The CDR3 runs 14 residues. Trimming cost V 1 base and J 4 bases, with 11 bases left between them.

This rearrangement joins TRBV5-5 to TRBJ1-4; 10 positions agree with TRBD1. Losses at the gene ends were 4 bases for V and 5 bases for J; bases not matched to a gene: 5. Per germline, CDR1 SGHKS and CDR2 YYEKEE (reference sequence). The CDR3 length is 15 residues. Here the CDR3 DNA reads TGTGCCAGCAGCCCCGGGACAGGGGTAAATGAAAAACTGTTTTTT. Translating gives CASSPGTGVNEKLFF.

The gene calls are TRBV3-1 (or the pseudogene TRBV3-2) and TRBJ1-3; 8 nucleotides align to TRBD1. V was pared by 5 bases and J by 2 bases, with 5 bases of the junction left unmatched. The CDR3 is 15 amino acids. The germline gives CDR1 LGHDT, CDR2 YNNKEL (reference sequence). The CDR3 reads CASSAGQGAGNTIYF. CDR3 bases: TGTGCCAGCAGCGCAGGACAGGGCGCTGGAAACACCATATATTTT.

The chain has TRBV19 and TRBJ2-5; weak D call: TRBD1 (5 bases). The CDR3 spans 14 residues. In germline, CDR1 is LNHDA, CDR2 SQIVND (reference sequence). Trimming shortened V by 2 bases and J by 3 bases, and 10 bases separated the two germline ends. The DNA for the CDR3 is TGTGCCAGTAGTATACCCGGCAGGGAAGAGACCCAGTACTTC. Protein product: CASSIPGREETQYF. Together with reference TRBV19 and TRBJ2-5, the CDR3 gives the full variable domain: DGGITQSPKYLFRKEGQNVTLSCEQNLNHDAMYWYRQDPGQGLRLIYYSQIVNDFQKGDIAEGYSVSREKKESFPLTVTSAQKNPTAFYLCASSIPGREETQYFGPGTRLLVL.

The CDR3 DNA follows: TGTGCCAGCAGTGACGGACAGGGGAGACGCAATGAGCAGTTCTTC. As protein: CASSDGQGRRNEQFF. This rearrangement joins TRBV6-1 to TRBJ2-1, with 9 bases that match TRBD1. J gave up 6 bases and V 3 bases, and 6 bases lay outside the gene matches. CDR3 length: 15 amino acids. CDR1 MNHNS and CDR2 SASEGT come from the germline V gene.

The genes are TRBV7-2 and TRBJ1-5; D is possibly TRBD1 (6 bases). Trimming left V 4 bases short and J 1 base short, with 11 bases between. Germline lookup yields CDR1 SGHTA and CDR2 FQGNSA. There are 15 residues in the CDR3. The DNA for the CDR3 is TGTGCCAGCAGCTCACAGGGTGGGAGCAATCAGCCCCAGCATTTT. It specifies CASSSQGGSNQPQHF.

This chain links TRBV9 with TRBJ2-3; 8 nucleotides agree with TRBD2. Trimming removed 4 bases from V and 4 bases from J; junction bases left unmatched: 8. Germline V CDR1 and CDR2: SGDLS, YYNGEE. The CDR3 extends over 15 amino acids. DNA of the CDR3: TGTGCCAGCAGCCCGCCGGGGGGGTTGGCAGATACGCAGTATTTT. Translating it yields CASSPPGGLADTQYF.

Written as DNA, the CDR3 is TGCGCCAGCAGCCAATTCTCCGGGACAGCGAACACTGAAGCTTTCTTT. This gives the protein CASSQFSGTANTEAFF. The J gene is TRBJ1-1, the V gene TRBV4-1; the match to TRBD1 covers 7 bases. V shed 2 bases and J 1 base; nucleotides not matched to a gene: 7. The CDR3 contains 16 residues. The germline V gene encodes CDR1 MGHRA and CDR2 YSYEKL.

The gene calls are TRBV19 and TRBJ2-7; possible D gene TRBD2, 5 bases. Trimming left V 3 bases short and J 7 bases short, with 16 bases between. The CDR3 loop spans 14 amino acids. CDR1 is LNHDA and CDR2 is SQIVND in the germline V gene (reference sequence). The DNA of the CDR3 is TGTGCCAGTAGTATCGGCCGGGAATCTGGTGAGCAGTACTTC. Its protein is CASSIGRESGEQYF.

The chain employs TRBV7-2 and TRBJ2-3; the D gene is possibly TRBD2 (6 bases). V was shortened by 2 bases and J by 6 bases, with 12 bases between the two germline ends. Germline CDR1 and CDR2: SGHTA and FQGNSA. The CDR3 length is 14 residues. CDR3 amino acids: CASSLRWAGDTQYF. CDR3 in DNA: TGTGCCAGCAGCTTACGGTGGGCGGGGGATACGCAGTATTTT.

This chain connects TRBV5-8 to TRBJ1-5; 8 bases line up with TRBD1. The J segment lost 4 bases and the V segment lost 4 bases, leaving 7 bases of the junction unmatched. Germline lookup yields CDR1 SGHTS and CDR2 YDEGEE. This CDR3 contains 15 residues. As DNA, the CDR3 is TGTGCCAGCAGCCAGGGGGCGGTGGGAAATCAGCCCCAGCATTTT. Amino acids: CASSQGAVGNQPQHF. Supplemented by reference TRBV5-8 and TRBJ1-5, the full variable domain reads EAGVTQSPTHLIKTRGQQATLRCSPISGHTSVYWYQQALGLGLQFLLWYDEGEERNRGNFPPRFSGRQFPNYSSELNVNALELEDSALYLCASSQGAVGNQPQHFGDGTRLSIL.

The sample holds many counts of this clone. The chain has TRBV15 and TRBJ1-2, with TRBD1 identical over 7 bases. Germline V lookup: CDR1 LNHNV, CDR2 YYDKDF (reference sequence). This CDR3 spans 12 amino acids. The ends lost 4 bases at V and 6 bases at J; junction bases unmatched: 2. The CDR3 loop is CATSKGADGYTF. Written as DNA, the CDR3 is TGTGCCACCAGCAAGGGGGCGGATGGCTACACCTTC.

The V gene is TRBV27, the J gene TRBJ1-2, with D maybe TRBD1 (6 bases). Germline CDR1 is MNHEY and CDR2 is SMNVEV (reference sequence). V lost 5 bases and J lost 3, with 19 bases in between. The CDR3 runs 16 residues. The CDR3 sequence is CASSLIPGQGDYGYTF. In DNA, the CDR3 is TGTGCCAGCAGTCTTATACCGGGACAAGGGGACTATGGCTACACCTTC.